These 16 T cell receptor beta chains originate from one sample sequenced in a study of type 1 and type 2 diabetes patients. Genomic DNA was the PCR template. Multiplex PCR with 30 forward and 13 reverse primers amplified the TCR beta CDR3. MiXCR was run by TCRdb on the multiplex PCR reads, yielding one entry per CDR3 protein. The table includes 250,000 to 300,000 distinct CDR3 sequences, around 47% detected once. Sequencing was done on a sample of peripheral blood mononuclear cells (PBMCs). Source of these receptors: a man in his late teens or twenties with type 2 diabetes.

The chain joins TRBV9 to TRBJ2-1; TRBD2 agrees at 14 bases. This CDR3 comprises 16 residues. Germline V gene data show CDR1 as SGDLS and CDR2 as YYNGEE. J was trimmed by 8 bases and V by 2 bases; bases with no gene match: 6. CDR3 loop: CASSVSGTSGSDEQFF. The DNA for the CDR3 is TGTGCCAGCAGCGTCTCCGGGACTAGCGGGAGTGATGAGCAGTTCTTC.

The J gene is TRBJ1-1, the V gene TRBV19; D gene unclear. V gave up 5 bases and J gave up 0 bases, with 10 bases separating them. Germline V gene lookup returns CDR1 LNHDA and CDR2 SQIVND (reference sequence). This CDR3 contains 14 residues. CDR3 nucleotide sequence: TGTGCCAGTAGTCTACAGCTAATGAACACTGAAGCTTTCTTT. Its protein product is CASSLQLMNTEAFF.

This clonotype has a handful of counts. V and J are TRBV7-6 and TRBJ2-1; D possibly corresponds to TRBD2 (6 bases). Trimming stripped 5 bases from V and 7 bases from J, with 12 bases between. Germline CDR1 SGHVS, CDR2 FNYEAQ. This CDR3 has 13 amino acids. The CDR3 sequence is CASSGTGVNEQFF. The CDR3 DNA follows: TGTGCCAGCAGCGGGACTGGCGTTAATGAGCAGTTCTTC.

This chain connects TRBV19 to TRBJ2-3, with D possibly being TRBD1 (5 bases). From germline, CDR1 is LNHDA and CDR2 SQIVND (reference sequence). The V end was cut by 7 bases, the J end by 6 bases, with 17 bases between. This CDR3 has 14 amino acids. CDR3 region: CASKVGPPGDTQYF. CDR3 sequence (DNA): TGTGCCAGTAAAGTGGGTCCACCAGGGGATACGCAGTATTTT.

The chain links TRBV10-2 to TRBJ2-7; D gene ambiguous. CDR3 length: 16 residues. CDR1 is WSHSY, CDR2 SAAADI, per germline. V lost 0 bases and J lost 3, with 15 bases in between. CDR3 sequence: CASSESITYGLYEQYF. The DNA of the CDR3 is TGCGCCAGCAGTGAGTCGATTACGTACGGCCTCTACGAGCAGTACTTC.

The rearrangement uses TRBV28 and TRBJ2-7, with D hard to call. CDR1 and CDR2 from the germline V gene are MDHEN and SYDVKM. The CDR3 extends over 14 amino acids. The V end lost 6 bases, the J end lost 1 base, and 13 bases lay between the germline ends. Here the CDR3 reads CASSRSISSYEQYF. CDR3 in DNA: TGTGCCAGCAGCCGATCTATCTCGTCCTACGAGCAGTACTTC.

This clonotype turned up a few times. The chain links TRBV6-6 to TRBJ2-6, with 8 bases identical to TRBD1. CDR1 is MNHNY and CDR2 is SVGAGI in the germline V gene (reference sequence). The J segment lost 2 bases and the V segment lost 5 bases, leaving 5 bases of the junction unmatched. This CDR3 is built from 16 residues. CDR3 nucleotide sequence: TGTGCCAGCAGTGGACAGGGATTCCCTGGGGCCAACGTCCTGACTTTC. It is translated as CASSGQGFPGANVLTF.

With respect to this clonotype: The junction and the germline gene differ at one end; a read error may be behind it. This chain uses TRBV6-6 with TRBJ1-1; D ambiguous. Germline V CDR1 and CDR2: MNHNY, SVGAGI (reference sequence). This CDR3 comprises 14 residues. As DNA, the CDR3 is TGTGCCAGTAGCCCCCTAACTACCGATTATACAGCTCTCTTT. As protein: CASSPLTTDYTALF.

CDR3 bases: TGTGCCAGCAGCTTTCGGGAGGGTACGCAGTATTTT. It encodes CASSFREGTQYF. V and J are TRBV7-8 and TRBJ2-3; the match to TRBD2 covers 8 bases. The CDR3 totals 12 residues. Unmatched junction bases numbered 1, after V lost 3 bases and J lost 8 bases. Germline assignment: CDR1 SGHVS and CDR2 FQNEAQ.

V usage is TRBV19 and J usage is TRBJ1-2; possible D gene TRBD1, 5 bases. Germline V gene sequence: CDR1 LNHDA, CDR2 SQIVND (reference sequence). V gave up 1 base and J gave up 4 bases, with 16 bases separating them. The CDR3 is made up of 16 amino acids. In nucleotides, the CDR3 is TGTGCCAGTAGTATAGTAGGAGGACAACCAATCTATGGCTACACCTTC. Encoded protein: CASSIVGGQPIYGYTF.

The rearrangement joins TRBV4-3 to TRBJ2-3; D possibly corresponds to TRBD2 (5 bases). This CDR3 has 14 residues. Trimming removed 1 base at V and 2 bases at J, with 7 bases between. Germline V lookup: CDR1 LGHNA, CDR2 YSLEER. The CDR3 loop reads CASSQGTYTDTQYF. DNA of the CDR3: TGCGCCAGCAGCCAAGGGACTTACACAGATACGCAGTATTTT.

A few counts support this clonotype. This sequence joins TRBV20-1 and TRBJ2-5; no clear D. The tail of the sequence fits TRBJ2-7 better, so the J call may be wrong. The CDR3 contains 13 residues. Germline V CDR1 and CDR2: DFQATT, SNEGSKA (reference sequence). The CDR3 nucleotides read TGCAGTGCTTTGAGTCAAAGCTCCTACGAGCAGTACTTC. Encoded protein: CSALSQSSYEQYF.

This clonotype has a handful of counts. This rearrangement joins TRBV28 to TRBJ1-2, with a tentative D call TRBD1 (5 bases). V lost 7 bases to trimming and J lost 5 bases, with 17 bases between them. CDR1 is MDHEN, CDR2 SYDVKM, per germline. The length of the CDR3 is 14 residues. CDR3 sequence reads: CASTRGHSNYGYTF. The DNA for the CDR3 is TGTGCCAGCACACGAGGACACTCGAATTATGGCTACACCTTC.

CDR3 sequence reads: CASKAGSSPLHF. The CDR3 DNA follows: TGTGCCAGCAAGGCAGGGAGTTCACCCCTCCACTTT. The rearrangement uses TRBV6-6 and TRBJ1-6; maybe TRBD1 (5 bases). V was shortened by 7 bases and J by 9 bases, with 10 bases between the two germline ends. The CDR3 covers 12 residues. Germline V lookup: CDR1 MNHNY, CDR2 SVGAGI (reference sequence).

The V call is TRBV6-2 or TRBV6-3, the J call TRBJ2-5; D is uncertain. Trimming cost V 0 bases and J 1 base, with 3 bases left between them. There are 13 residues in the CDR3. Germline CDR1 MNHEY, CDR2 SVGEGT. DNA for the CDR3: TGTGCCAGCAGTTACTCTCTCCAAGAGACCCAGTACTTC. Translating it yields CASSYSLQETQYF.

This clonotype has only a few counts. This chain uses TRBV30 with TRBJ2-1; possibly TRBD2 for D (6 bases). The CDR3 length is 16 residues. V was cut by 3 bases and J by 7 bases, with 22 bases left in between. Germline V gene data show CDR1 as GTSNPN and CDR2 as SVGIG (reference sequence). CDR3 nucleotides: TGTGCCTGGAGGCCTAAACTAGCAAGAATCTCGAATGAGCAGTTCTTC. Translation gives CAWRPKLARISNEQFF.